This TCR beta chain was documented in a study of T cells expressing NK-cell markers. The CDR3 contains 18 residues. Germline V gene lookup returns CDR1 MGHRA and CDR2 YSYEKL. TCRdb re-called the 5' RACE reads and gives one entry per CDR3 protein, without DNA. The sample shows about 460,000 distinct CDR3 sequences, and 1.4% to 1.5% sits with its ten largest clones. This sequence originates from a woman between 50 and 59 years old in good health. The sample consisted of blood T cells: a sorted CD56 or NKG2C T cell subset, CD4+ or CD8+ T cells, or bulk PBMC T cells (not recorded which). The chain is built from TRBV4-1 and TRBJ2-6; as DNA is missing, the TRBD1 call by TCRdb cannot be tested. CDR3 sequence reads: CASSQVGTGTSGANVLTF.